Presented here are 12 T cell receptor beta chains from one specimen sequenced in a study of blood T cells in healthy people across ages. The second PCR ran about 6 to 11 cycles with a sample-barcoded 5' primer and J-beta primers. From the 5' RACE reads, TCRdb called clonotypes with MiXCR, one entry per CDR3 protein. The repertoire consists of about 600,000 distinct CDR3 sequences, with less than 60% occurring once and the leading ten covering about 26%. Sequencing was done on a sample of blood. The receptor set was obtained from a man aged 80 or over in good health.

The V call is TRBV6-5, the J call TRBJ1-5; no clear D. Germline V lookup: CDR1 MNHEY, CDR2 SVGAGI. The CDR3 is 16 residues long. Trimming took off 7 bases at V and 0 bases at J, with 16 bases between the two ends. CDR3 bases: TGTGCCAGCACCCCACATCCGGAAAATAGCAATCAGCCCCAGCATTTT. This sequence encodes CASTPHPENSNQPQHF.

The V gene is TRBV28, the J gene TRBJ2-5; D ambiguous. Near its end, the DNA agrees better with TRBJ2-7, so the J call may be wrong. The germline V gene has CDR1 MDHEN and CDR2 SYDVKM. The CDR3 covers 11 residues. This chain's CDR3 is CASSFHSEQYF. For the CDR3, the DNA is TGTGCCAGCAGTTTTCATAGCGAGCAGTACTTC.

V and J are TRBV20-1 and TRBJ2-1, with D possibly TRBD2 on 8 matching bases. The CDR3 runs to 15 residues. Trimming cost V 1 base and J 6 bases, with 16 bases left between them. Germline assignment: CDR1 DFQATT and CDR2 SNEGSKA (reference sequence). The CDR3 is CSARVAGQLANEQFF. The CDR3 nucleotides are TGCAGTGCTAGAGTAGCGGGACAGCTTGCCAATGAGCAGTTCTTC.

This clonotype turned up a few times. The chain combines TRBV20-1 with TRBJ2-1, with D perhaps assigned TRBD1 or TRBD2 (5 bases each). Between the trimmed V and J ends, which lost 5 bases and 0 bases, there was a span of 11 bases. CDR1 is DFQATT and CDR2 is SNEGSKA in the germline V gene (reference sequence). This CDR3 spans 14 amino acids. The CDR3 nucleotides are TGCAGTGCTTGGGACCGGAGCTCCTACAATGAGCAGTTCTTC. This translates into CSAWDRSSYNEQFF.

This clonotype was observed once. J is TRBJ2-3 and V is TRBV7-6; 7 nucleotides agree with TRBD2. The germline V gene has CDR1 SGHVS and CDR2 FNYEAQ. CDR3 length equals 15 residues. Trimming cost V 1 base and J 5 bases; bases outside gene matches: 6. The CDR3, as DNA: TGTGCCAGCAGCTTAGTTGGCGGGAGTAGAGATACGCAGTATTTT. This gives the protein CASSLVGGSRDTQYF.

V and J are TRBV20-1 and TRBJ2-4; TRBD1 aligns across 9 bases. The J call could be wrong; TRBJ2-7 is a better fit for the DNA end. Germline lookup yields CDR1 DFQATT and CDR2 SNEGSKA (reference sequence). This CDR3 is built from 13 residues. The CDR3 protein is CSASRTGAYEQYF. The DNA of the CDR3 is TGCAGTGCTAGCAGGACAGGGGCCTACGAGCAGTACTTC.

The chain combines TRBV29-1 with TRBJ2-3; 8 bases agree with TRBD2. V lost 4 bases and J lost 1; bases outside the gene matches: 1. CDR3 size: 13 residues. CDR1 and CDR2 from the germline V gene are SQVTM and ANQGSEA. The CDR3 reads CSVGREGTDTQYF. CDR3 DNA: TGCAGCGTTGGGCGGGAGGGCACAGATACGCAGTATTTT.

This sequence joins TRBV6-6 and TRBJ1-3, with D hard to call. The CDR3 contains 14 residues. Trimming took 4 bases from V and 4 from J, leaving 11 bases between them. The germline gives CDR1 MNHNY, CDR2 SVGAGI (reference sequence). DNA for the CDR3: TGTGCCAGCAGTTCCTCGACAACCGGAAACACCATATATTTT. This sequence encodes CASSSSTTGNTIYF.

A note on this clonotype: A single base separates this from a much larger clone, so it may be a read error. The gene calls are TRBV6-5 and TRBJ1-1; D is uncertain. Trimming pared 5 bases from V and 1 base from J, leaving 11 bases between. The germline V gene has CDR1 MNHEY and CDR2 SVGAGI. The CDR3 loop spans 14 amino acids. DNA for the CDR3: TGTGCCAGCAGTGACACACGACAGAACACTGAAGCTTTCTTT. It yields the protein CASSDTRQNTEAFF.

The chain couples TRBV6-6 to TRBJ1-5, with D unclear. Germline values: CDR1 MNHNY, CDR2 SVGAGI (reference sequence). V shed 11 bases and J shed 3 bases, with 11 bases lying between them. This CDR3 is built from 12 residues. Here the CDR3 DNA reads TGTGCCCACGGGGTTAACAATCAGCCCCAGCATTTT. It is translated as CAHGVNNQPQHF.

The rearrangement joins TRBV28 to TRBJ2-1; tentative D call: TRBD1 (6 bases). Trimming removed 7 bases from V and 8 bases from J, with 12 bases in between. Germline V gene lookup returns CDR1 MDHEN and CDR2 SYDVKM. This CDR3 region has 12 residues. The CDR3 is CASTTGIDEQFF. CDR3 sequence (DNA): TGTGCCAGCACAACAGGGATAGATGAGCAGTTCTTC.

As concerns this clonotype: With a much larger clone just one base away, this may be a read error. The chain couples TRBV6-5 to TRBJ2-2, with D unclear. V lost 3 bases to trimming and J lost 0 bases, with 14 bases between them. The CDR3 sequence is 17 residues long. CDR1 and CDR2 from the germline V gene are MNHEY and SVGAGI. CDR3 DNA: TGTGCCAGCAGTTATTTGAGGATCATTACGAACACCGGGGAGCTGTTTTTT. As protein: CASSYLRIITNTGELFF.